This T cell receptor (beta chain) originates from a study of blood T cell repertoires in COVID-19. Study-level information: Sites across the United States, Italy and Spain contributed samples from acute and convalescent COVID-19.

Generated by immunoSEQ multiplex PCR, the TCRdb table keeps only in-frame clones and is missing some. In the table there are about 220,000 clones, roughly 80% of which are singletons. The germline gives CDR1 MNHEY, CDR2 SVGEGT. V lost 2 bases and J lost 9, with 5 bases in between. The CDR3 runs 11 residues. The chain uses TRBV6-2 or TRBV6-3 and TRBJ2-1; no definite D call. The clonotype originates from a woman in her sixties or seventies with acute or convalescent COVID-19. Sequencing was carried out using peripheral blood. CDR3 DNA: TGTGCCAGCAGTTACGCGTTTGAGCAGTTCTTC. Translating it yields CASSYAFEQFF.